The clone carrying this T cell receptor (beta chain) has more than one count but fewer than ten. As every portion of the isolated RNA was reverse transcribed, the sequencing read expressed TCRB transcripts. Some clones are missing from TCRdb's copy, which holds only in-frame ones; the method was immunoSEQ multiplex PCR. The data show about 230,000 clones, over 9.5% seen once. The sample is drawn from a study of beta chain features in type 1 diabetes. Germline CDR1 is SEHNR and CDR2 is FQNEAQ (reference sequence). The CDR3 sequence is 14 residues long. J was trimmed by 3 bases and V by 6 bases; bases with no gene match: 5.

The sample consisted of naive CD4+ T cells from blood. V usage is TRBV7-9 and J usage is TRBJ1-1; TRBD1 aligns across 9 bases. The receptor was isolated from a woman younger than 35 in good health. CDR3 sequence (DNA): TGTGCCAGCAGGAAGGGACAGGGTGACACTGAAGCTTTCTTT. This encodes CASRKGQGDTEAFF.